Reported below is one T cell receptor beta chain. Study processing details: Using reference gene primer amplification, nucleated cell counts were estimated. Profiled with immunoSEQ multiplex PCR; TCRdb holds only in-frame clones, not every one. V, J and clone size derive from that table, while D and trimming were established from the DNA sequence. Among fewer than 15,000 clones listed, about 92% were seen once. This sample is part of a study of blood T cell repertoires in COVID-19. Study details: COVID-19 samples from acute and convalescent phases originated in the United States, Italy and Spain. T cells, B-cell-depleted T cells, or PBMCs provided the cDNA or gDNA that served as material.

The sequenced material came from peripheral blood. The TCR sequence derives from a human donor with active COVID-19. The donor label of this sample is uncertain.

CDR3 amino acids: CATSDRDRDLNEQFF. The CDR3 region has the DNA TGTGCCACCAGTGATCGGGACAGGGATTTGAATGAGCAGTTCTTC. V usage is TRBV24-1 and J usage is TRBJ2-1; 9 nucleotides align to TRBD1. The V gene's germline CDR1 is KGHDR and CDR2 SFDVKD. Trimming removed 3 bases from V and 7 bases from J; junction bases left unmatched: 6. This CDR3 has 15 residues.